Below, 29 T cell receptor beta chains from the same sample are listed, as sequenced in a study of blood T cell repertoires in COVID-19. Data came from immunoSEQ multiplex PCR; TCRdb stores just in-frame clones and leaves some out. The repertoire holds some 200,000 clones, with approximately 80% as singletons. Sequencing was done on a sample of peripheral blood. All receptors come from a woman between 40 and 55 years old who had recovered from COVID-19.

The chain combines TRBV7-9 with TRBJ1-4; possibly TRBD1 for D (5 bases). The CDR3 sequence is 12 residues long. Germline loops: CDR1 SEHNR, CDR2 FQNEAQ (reference sequence). Trimming removed 6 bases at V and 8 bases at J, with 10 bases between. The CDR3 protein is CASSHTGEKLFF. CDR3 bases: TGTGCCAGCAGTCATACAGGCGAAAAACTGTTTTTT.

The V and J genes are TRBV4-2 and TRBJ2-1; the D is unclear. There are 13 residues in the CDR3. Trimming removed 0 bases from V and 4 bases from J, with 4 bases in between. Germline assignment: CDR1 LGHNA and CDR2 YNFKEQ. The DNA for the CDR3 is TGTGCCAGCAGCCAAGATCCGTACAATGAGCAGTTCTTC. Encoded protein: CASSQDPYNEQFF.

To note about this clone: Other DNA sequences in the sample encode the same CDR3. The chain has TRBV3-1 (or the pseudogene TRBV3-2) and TRBJ2-3; 10 positions match TRBD2. The CDR3 loop spans 15 amino acids. V was clipped by 1 base and J by 6 bases; unmatched bases: 4. Germline assignment: CDR1 LGHDT and CDR2 YNNKEL (reference sequence). Written as DNA, the CDR3 is TGTGCCAGCAGCCAAGGGACTAGCGGTTTTGATACGCAGTATTTT. Translating it yields CASSQGTSGFDTQYF.

The chain carries TRBV7-9 and TRBJ2-3; tentative D call: TRBD2 (5 bases). V was trimmed by 5 bases and J by 2 bases, leaving 11 bases between them. In germline, CDR1 is SEHNR, CDR2 FQNEAQ (reference sequence). The CDR3 loop spans 14 amino acids. This CDR3 reads CASSRGTVTDTQYF. CDR3 sequence (DNA): TGTGCCAGCAGCCGGGGTACAGTCACAGATACGCAGTATTTT.

This chain connects TRBV18 to TRBJ1-2; TRBD1 agrees at 7 bases. This CDR3 region has 14 residues. With 3 bases clipped from V and 10 bases from J, the junction kept 11 bases outside the gene matches. The germline V gene has CDR1 KGHSH and CDR2 LQKENI. The CDR3 nucleotides read TGTGCCAGCTCACCTACTTTTGACAGGGCTGACTACACCTTC. Its protein product is CASSPTFDRADYTF.

The gene calls are TRBV7-9 and TRBJ2-1; D possibly corresponds to TRBD2 (6 bases). The CDR3 consists of 12 residues. Germline CDR1 reads SEHNR; CDR2 reads FQNEAQ (reference sequence). Between the trimmed V and J ends, which lost 3 bases and 9 bases, there was a span of 9 bases. CDR3 nucleotides: TGTGCCAGCAGCTTGGGGGACTTTGAGCAGTTCTTC. Encoded protein: CASSLGDFEQFF.

This rearrangement joins TRBV18 to TRBJ1-1, with a weak D call TRBD1 (6 bases). CDR1 is KGHSH, CDR2 LQKENI, per germline. There are 14 residues in the CDR3. V dropped 6 bases and J dropped 1 base, with 12 bases sitting between them. The CDR3, as DNA: TGTGCCAGCTCGTTCCGACAGGAGAACACTGAAGCTTTCTTT. Protein sequence: CASSFRQENTEAFF.

The V call is TRBV20-1, the J call TRBJ2-1; D is ambiguous. Germline values: CDR1 DFQATT, CDR2 SNEGSKA (reference sequence). The ends were cut back, 2 bases at V and 9 bases at J, with 8 bases in the middle. This CDR3 contains 11 residues. In nucleotides, the CDR3 is TGCAGTGCTAGAAATCTAGGTGAGCAGTTCTTC. It yields the protein CSARNLGEQFF.

The rearrangement uses TRBV27 and TRBJ2-3, with D possibly being TRBD1 (5 bases). The CDR3 has 14 residues. The V gene lost 6 bases and the J gene lost 1 base, with 11 bases spanning the gap. Looked up from germline, CDR1 is MNHEY and CDR2 is SMNVEV (reference sequence). The CDR3 is CASSQGWGTDTQYF. In DNA, the CDR3 is TGTGCCAGCAGCCAGGGTTGGGGCACAGATACGCAGTATTTT.

The CDR3 bases are TGTGCCACCAGCAGAGACCTAGGGACAGTCTATAGCAATCAGCCCCAGCATTTT. Encoded protein: CATSRDLGTVYSNQPQHF. This chain joins TRBV15 and TRBJ1-5; 7 nucleotides agree with TRBD1. V lost 0 bases to trimming and J lost 0 bases; unmatched junction nucleotides: 8. CDR1 LNHNV and CDR2 YYDKDF come from the germline V gene (reference sequence). CDR3 length: 18 residues. Combining the CDR3 with reference TRBV15 and TRBJ1-5 gives the whole variable domain DAMVIQNPRYQVTQFGKPVTLSCSQTLNHNVMYWYQQKSSQAPKLLFHYYDKDFNNEADTPDNFQSRRPNTSFCFLDIRSPGLGDTAMYLCATSRDLGTVYSNQPQHFGDGTRLSIL.

This chain uses TRBV3-1 (or the pseudogene TRBV3-2) with TRBJ1-2, with 8 bases matching TRBD1. CDR3 size: 15 residues. V lost 3 bases to trimming and J lost 6 bases; unmatched junction nucleotides: 9. In germline, CDR1 is LGHDT, CDR2 YNNKEL (reference sequence). The chain's CDR3 is CASSHRGPLDDGYTF. The CDR3 DNA is TGTGCCAGCAGCCACAGGGGGCCCCTCGACGATGGCTACACCTTC.

This clone has just a few counts. V is TRBV4-1 and J is TRBJ2-7; maybe TRBD1 (7 bases). The CDR3 spans 13 residues. Trimming removed 8 bases at V and 4 bases at J, with 15 bases between. CDR1 and CDR2 from the germline V gene are MGHRA and YSYEKL. CDR3 residues: CASGPAGGYEQYF. CDR3 nucleotide sequence: TGCGCCAGCGGCCCGGCAGGGGGGTACGAGCAGTACTTC.

The chain joins TRBV9 to TRBJ2-6; maybe TRBD2 (6 bases). This CDR3 contains 17 residues. Germline CDR1 reads SGDLS; CDR2 reads YYNGEE. Trimming removed 4 bases from V and 1 base from J, with 15 bases in between. CDR3 coding DNA: TGTGCCAGCAGCCTCCAATCTCGGGGGTCTGGGGCCAACGTCCTGACTTTC. It is translated as CASSLQSRGSGANVLTF.

The chain combines TRBV18 with TRBJ1-1; D is undetermined. The CDR3 spans 16 residues. The germline V and J ends were trimmed by 6 bases and 1 base, with 18 bases remaining between them. The germline V gene encodes CDR1 KGHSH and CDR2 LQKENI. The DNA for the CDR3 is TGTGCCAGCTCGCCTTCCAGGACTATAAGGAACACTGAAGCTTTCTTT. Residues: CASSPSRTIRNTEAFF.

This sequence joins TRBV11-2 and TRBJ1-5; D is uncertain. Germline values: CDR1 SGHAT, CDR2 FQNNGV. This CDR3 comprises 13 residues. V dropped 6 bases and J dropped 7 bases, with 13 bases sitting between them. This CDR3 reads CASSLGESQPQHF. The CDR3 bases are TGTGCCAGCAGTCTAGGTGAAAGCCAGCCCCAGCATTTT.

The chain uses TRBV3-1 (or the pseudogene TRBV3-2) and TRBJ1-3; D possibly corresponds to TRBD1 (6 bases). The germline CDR1 and CDR2 sequences are LGHDT and YNNKEL (reference sequence). The CDR3 length is 15 residues. Trimming left V 3 bases short and J 3 bases short, with 12 bases between. The CDR3 spells CASSHSRGLGNTIYF. In DNA form, the CDR3 reads TGTGCCAGCAGCCACTCGCGGGGGCTTGGAAACACCATATATTTT.

The rearrangement joins TRBV7-2 to TRBJ2-1, with 13 bases lining up with TRBD2. This CDR3 region has 15 residues. V gave up 1 base and J gave up 10 bases; unmatched junction bases: 4. The V gene's germline CDR1 is SGHTA and CDR2 FQGNSA. CDR3 coding DNA: TGTGCCAGCAGCTTAGAACTAGCGGGGGGGCGCGAGCAGTTCTTC. It is translated as CASSLELAGGREQFF.

This clone was detected once. The rearrangement links TRBV6-5 to TRBJ1-5, with 7 bases identical to TRBD1. V lost 6 bases, J lost 7 bases, and 6 bases stayed unmatched. Germline V gives CDR1 MNHEY, CDR2 SVGAGI. The CDR3 has 13 residues. This CDR3 is CASSRQGIQPQHF. The CDR3 region has the DNA TGTGCCAGCAGCCGACAGGGAATCCAGCCCCAGCATTTT.

V usage is TRBV6-2 or TRBV6-3 and J usage is TRBJ2-2; 7 bases map to TRBD1. The CDR3 sequence is 15 residues long. V lost 6 bases and J lost 2; bases outside the gene matches: 6. Germline V CDR1 and CDR2: MNHEY, SVGEGT. The CDR3 reads CASSPDRDNTGELFF. The CDR3 DNA reads as TGTGCCAGCAGCCCTGACAGGGACAACACCGGGGAGCTGTTTTTT.

A single count supports this clone. The CDR3: CASSDLTGMNTEAFF. The CDR3 region has the DNA TGTGCCAGCAGTGATCTGACAGGTATGAACACTGAAGCTTTCTTT. The chain couples TRBV6-1 to TRBJ1-1, with D perhaps TRBD1 (6 bases). The germline V and J ends were trimmed by 3 bases and 0 bases, with 11 bases remaining between them. The CDR3 is 15 amino acids. The germline gives CDR1 MNHNS, CDR2 SASEGT.

The gene calls are TRBV7-9 and TRBJ2-4; maybe TRBD1 (5 bases). From germline, CDR1 is SEHNR and CDR2 FQNEAQ (reference sequence). V gave up 0 bases and J gave up 1 base, with 10 bases separating them. The CDR3 runs to 16 residues. For the CDR3, the DNA is TGTGCCAGCAGCTTAGCGATAGGGGCGGCCAAAAACATTCAGTACTTC. Residues: CASSLAIGAAKNIQYF.

V usage is TRBV3-1 (or the pseudogene TRBV3-2) and J usage is TRBJ2-3, with D possibly being TRBD1 (6 bases). Germline lookup yields CDR1 LGHDT and CDR2 YNNKEL (reference sequence). CDR3 length equals 16 residues. V lost 3 bases and J 4 bases, leaving 17 bases between the germline ends. The CDR3 is CASSHHEGTGPDTQYF. DNA for the CDR3: TGTGCCAGCAGCCATCACGAGGGAACAGGGCCAGATACGCAGTATTTT.

On this clone itself: This sample also contains other DNA sequences that code for the same CDR3. This chain connects TRBV5-8 to TRBJ2-3; a weak D match, TRBD1 (5 bases). This CDR3 comprises 14 residues. The germline V gene has CDR1 SGHTS and CDR2 YDEGEE. The germline V and J ends were trimmed by 0 bases and 2 bases, with 7 bases remaining between them. CDR3 in amino acids: CASSLGQNTDTQYF. DNA of the CDR3: TGTGCCAGCAGCTTGGGACAGAACACAGATACGCAGTATTTT.

The chain is built from TRBV6-2 or TRBV6-3 and TRBJ1-4; no clear D. Germline values: CDR1 MNHEY, CDR2 SVGEGT. The CDR3 has 15 amino acids. Deletions cut 0 bases from V and 4 bases from J, with 9 bases between. This CDR3 reads CASSYSVESNEKLFF. The CDR3 DNA follows: TGTGCCAGCAGTTACTCGGTGGAGAGTAATGAAAAACTGTTTTTT.

This clone came up once. The CDR3 DNA reads as TGTGCCAGCAGTGTAGTTCGTAGTGCAGATACGCAGTATTTT. Protein sequence: CASSVVRSADTQYF. This chain joins TRBV2 and TRBJ2-3; D is unresolved. Trimming removed 4 bases at V and 4 bases at J, with 12 bases between. The CDR3 is made up of 14 amino acids. The germline gives CDR1 SNHLY, CDR2 FYNNEI.

J is TRBJ1-4 and V is TRBV3-1 (or the pseudogene TRBV3-2); 9 bases map to TRBD1. With V trimmed by 2 bases and J by 2 bases, 3 bases remained unmatched. Germline loops: CDR1 LGHDT, CDR2 YNNKEL (reference sequence). The CDR3 spans 16 residues. CDR3 sequence reads: CASSQQQGATNEKLFF. DNA for the CDR3: TGTGCCAGCAGCCAACAACAGGGGGCGACTAATGAAAAACTGTTTTTT.

This clone was seen a single time. The genes are TRBV2 and TRBJ1-4, with D possibly being TRBD1 (5 bases). The CDR3 has 12 residues. Germline V gene lookup returns CDR1 SNHLY and CDR2 FYNNEI. V gave up 7 bases and J gave up 8 bases, with 11 bases separating them. The chain's CDR3 is CASNRGEEKLFF. The CDR3 DNA reads TGTGCCAGCAATCGGGGGGAGGAAAAACTGTTTTTT.

The chain combines TRBV19 with TRBJ2-6; maybe TRBD2 (5 bases). CDR1 and CDR2 from the germline V gene are LNHDA and SQIVND (reference sequence). There are 16 residues in the CDR3. Trimming took off 10 bases at V and 0 bases at J, with 16 bases between the two ends. The CDR3 region has the DNA TGTGCCACCTCGGGGTTTCAGAGCTCTGGGGCCAACGTCCTGACTTTC. This codes for CATSGFQSSGANVLTF.

This chain uses TRBV3-1 (or the pseudogene TRBV3-2) with TRBJ2-1; TRBD2 matches 10 bases. CDR3 length equals 16 residues. V lost 4 bases, J lost 2 bases, and 5 bases stayed unmatched. CDR1 LGHDT and CDR2 YNNKEL come from the germline V gene (reference sequence). The CDR3 region has the DNA TGTGCCAGCAGCCTCACAGCGGGGGGGCCCTACAATGAGCAGTTCTTC. Translation: CASSLTAGGPYNEQFF.